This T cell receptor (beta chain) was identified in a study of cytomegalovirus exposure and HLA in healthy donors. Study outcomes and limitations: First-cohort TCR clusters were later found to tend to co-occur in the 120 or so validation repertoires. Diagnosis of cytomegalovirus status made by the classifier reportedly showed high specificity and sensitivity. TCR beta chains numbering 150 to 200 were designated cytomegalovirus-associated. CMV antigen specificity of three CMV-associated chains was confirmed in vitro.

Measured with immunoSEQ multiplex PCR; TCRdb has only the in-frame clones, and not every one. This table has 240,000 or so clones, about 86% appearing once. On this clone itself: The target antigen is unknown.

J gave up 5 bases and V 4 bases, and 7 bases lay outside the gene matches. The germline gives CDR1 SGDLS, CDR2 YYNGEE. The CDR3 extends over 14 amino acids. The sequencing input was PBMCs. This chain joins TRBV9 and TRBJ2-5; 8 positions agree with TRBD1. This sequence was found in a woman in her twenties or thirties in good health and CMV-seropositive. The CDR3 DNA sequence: TGTGCCAGCAGCCTTGACAGGGGCAGGGAGACCCAGTACTTC. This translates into CASSLDRGRETQYF.